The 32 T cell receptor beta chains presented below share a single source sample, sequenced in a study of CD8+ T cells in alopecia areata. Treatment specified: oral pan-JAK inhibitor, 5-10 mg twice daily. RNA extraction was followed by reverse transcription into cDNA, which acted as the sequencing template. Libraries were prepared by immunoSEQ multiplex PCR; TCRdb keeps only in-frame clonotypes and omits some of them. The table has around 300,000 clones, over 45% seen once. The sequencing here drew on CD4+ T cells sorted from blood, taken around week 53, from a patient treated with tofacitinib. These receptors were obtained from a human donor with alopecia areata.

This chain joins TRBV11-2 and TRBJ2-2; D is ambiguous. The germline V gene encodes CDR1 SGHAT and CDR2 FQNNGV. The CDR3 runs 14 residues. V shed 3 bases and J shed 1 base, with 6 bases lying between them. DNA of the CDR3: TGTGCCAGCAGCTTTTTCCTGAACACCGGGGAGCTGTTTTTT. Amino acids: CASSFFLNTGELFF. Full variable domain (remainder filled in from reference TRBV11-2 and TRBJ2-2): EAGVAQSPRYKIIEKRQSVAFWCNPISGHATLYWYQQILGQGPKLLIQFQNNGVVDDSQLPKDRFSAERLKGVDSTLKIQPAKLEDSAVYLCASSFFLNTGELFFGEGSRLTVL.

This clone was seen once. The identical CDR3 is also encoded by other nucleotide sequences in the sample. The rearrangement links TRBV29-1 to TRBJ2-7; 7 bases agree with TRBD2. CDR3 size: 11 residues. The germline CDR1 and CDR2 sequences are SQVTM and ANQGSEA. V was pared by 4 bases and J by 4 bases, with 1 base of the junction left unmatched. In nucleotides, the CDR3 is TGCAGCGTTGGCGGGAGTTACGAGCAGTACTTC. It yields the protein CSVGGSYEQYF.

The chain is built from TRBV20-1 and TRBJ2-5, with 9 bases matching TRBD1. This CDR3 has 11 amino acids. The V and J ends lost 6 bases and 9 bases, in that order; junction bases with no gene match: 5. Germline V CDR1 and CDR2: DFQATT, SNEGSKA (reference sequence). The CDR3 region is CSARQGDAQYF. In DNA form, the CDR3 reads TGCAGTGCAAGACAGGGGGACGCCCAGTACTTC.

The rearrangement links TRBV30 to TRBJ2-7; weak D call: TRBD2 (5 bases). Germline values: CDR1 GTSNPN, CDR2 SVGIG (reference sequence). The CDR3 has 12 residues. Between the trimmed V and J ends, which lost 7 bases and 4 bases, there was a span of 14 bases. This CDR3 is CAYSGSSYEQYF. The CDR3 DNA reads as TGTGCCTACTCGGGGAGCTCGTACGAGCAGTACTTC.

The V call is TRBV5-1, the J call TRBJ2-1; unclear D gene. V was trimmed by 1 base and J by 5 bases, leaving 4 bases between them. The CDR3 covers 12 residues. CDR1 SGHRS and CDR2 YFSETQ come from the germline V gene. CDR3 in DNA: TGCGCCAGCAGCTTGATAGACAATGAGCAGTTCTTC. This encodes CASSLIDNEQFF.

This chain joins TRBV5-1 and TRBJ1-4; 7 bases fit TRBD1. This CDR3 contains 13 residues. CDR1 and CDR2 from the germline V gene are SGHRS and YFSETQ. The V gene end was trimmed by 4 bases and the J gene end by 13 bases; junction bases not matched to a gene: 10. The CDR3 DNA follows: TGCGCCAGCAGCCCAGGGACAGCGGGGGGACTGTTTTTT. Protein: CASSPGTAGGLFF.

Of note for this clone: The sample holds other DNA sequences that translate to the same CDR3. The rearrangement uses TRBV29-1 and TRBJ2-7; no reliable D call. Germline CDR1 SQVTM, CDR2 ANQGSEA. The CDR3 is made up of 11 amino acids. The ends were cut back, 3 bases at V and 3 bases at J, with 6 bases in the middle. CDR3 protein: CSVDKGYEQYF. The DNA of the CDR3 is TGCAGCGTTGATAAAGGCTACGAGCAGTACTTC.

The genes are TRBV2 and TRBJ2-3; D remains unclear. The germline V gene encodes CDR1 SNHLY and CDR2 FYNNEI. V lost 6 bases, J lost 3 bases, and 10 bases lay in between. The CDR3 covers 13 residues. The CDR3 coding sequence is TGTGCCAGCAGGAGAAGATTGACAGATACGCAGTATTTT. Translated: CASRRRLTDTQYF.

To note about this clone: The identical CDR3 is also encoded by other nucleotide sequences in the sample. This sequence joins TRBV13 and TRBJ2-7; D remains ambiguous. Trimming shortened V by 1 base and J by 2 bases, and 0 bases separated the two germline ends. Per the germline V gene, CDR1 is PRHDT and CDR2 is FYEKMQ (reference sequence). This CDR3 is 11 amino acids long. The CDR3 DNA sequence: TGTGCCAGCAGCTTAGCCTACGAGCAGTACTTC. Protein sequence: CASSLAYEQYF.

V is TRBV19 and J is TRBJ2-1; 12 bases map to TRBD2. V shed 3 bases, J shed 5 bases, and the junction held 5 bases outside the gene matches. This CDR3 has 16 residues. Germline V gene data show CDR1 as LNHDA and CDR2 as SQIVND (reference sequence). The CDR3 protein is CASSMNLAGGHNEQFF. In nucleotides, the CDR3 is TGTGCCAGTAGTATGAATCTAGCGGGGGGGCACAATGAGCAGTTCTTC.

The CDR3 spells CASSLGLAYEQYF. The CDR3 nucleotides are TGTGCCAGCAGCTTAGGACTAGCCTACGAGCAGTACTTC. The chain carries TRBV11-2 and TRBJ2-7; D perhaps matches TRBD2 (6 bases). The V end lost 1 base, the J end lost 2 bases, and 6 bases lay between the germline ends. Germline V gene sequence: CDR1 SGHAT, CDR2 FQNNGV. The CDR3 sequence is 13 residues long.

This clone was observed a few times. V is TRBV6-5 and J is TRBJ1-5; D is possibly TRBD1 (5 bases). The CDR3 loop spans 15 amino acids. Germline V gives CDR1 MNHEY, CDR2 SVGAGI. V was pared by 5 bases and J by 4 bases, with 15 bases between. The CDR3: CASSRGSARNQPQHF. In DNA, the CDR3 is TGTGCCAGCAGTCGGGGCTCTGCCCGGAATCAGCCCCAGCATTTT.

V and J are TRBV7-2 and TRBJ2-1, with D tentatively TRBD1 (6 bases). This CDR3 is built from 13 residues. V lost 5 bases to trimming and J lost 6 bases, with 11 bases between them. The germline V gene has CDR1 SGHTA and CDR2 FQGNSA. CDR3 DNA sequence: TGTGCCAGCAGCCTCAGGGGCGCCAATGAGCAGTTCTTC. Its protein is CASSLRGANEQFF. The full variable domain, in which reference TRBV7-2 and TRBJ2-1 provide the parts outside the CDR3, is GAGVSQSPSNKVTEKGKDVELRCDPISGHTALYWYRQSLGQGLEFLIYFQGNSAPDKSGLPSDRFSAERTGGSVSTLTIQRTQQEDSAVYLCASSLRGANEQFFGPGTRLTVL.

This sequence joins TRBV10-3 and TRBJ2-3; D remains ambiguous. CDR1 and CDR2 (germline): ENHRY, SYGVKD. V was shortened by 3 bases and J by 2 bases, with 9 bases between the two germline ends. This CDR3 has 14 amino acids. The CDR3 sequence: CAISESGDTDTQYF. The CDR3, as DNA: TGTGCCATCAGTGAAAGTGGAGACACAGATACGCAGTATTTT.

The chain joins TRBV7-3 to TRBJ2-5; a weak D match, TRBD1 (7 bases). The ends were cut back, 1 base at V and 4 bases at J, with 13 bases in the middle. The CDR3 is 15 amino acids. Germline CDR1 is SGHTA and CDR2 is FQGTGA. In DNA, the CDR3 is TGTGCCAGCAGCTTAATGGCAGGGGGGCGAGAGACCCAGTACTTC. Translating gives CASSLMAGGRETQYF.

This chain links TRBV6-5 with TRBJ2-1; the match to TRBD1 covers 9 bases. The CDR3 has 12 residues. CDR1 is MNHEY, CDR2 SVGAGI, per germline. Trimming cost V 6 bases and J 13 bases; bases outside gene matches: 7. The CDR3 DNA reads TGTGCCAGCAGGCCTGGGACAGGGACCCAGTTCTTC. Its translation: CASRPGTGTQFF.

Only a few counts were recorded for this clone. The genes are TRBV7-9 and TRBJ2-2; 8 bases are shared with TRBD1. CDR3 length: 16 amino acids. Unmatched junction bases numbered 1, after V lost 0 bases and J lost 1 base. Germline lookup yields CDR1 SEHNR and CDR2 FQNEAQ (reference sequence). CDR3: CASSLAGTGNTGELFF. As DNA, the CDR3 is TGTGCCAGCAGCTTAGCCGGGACAGGGAACACCGGGGAGCTGTTTTTT.

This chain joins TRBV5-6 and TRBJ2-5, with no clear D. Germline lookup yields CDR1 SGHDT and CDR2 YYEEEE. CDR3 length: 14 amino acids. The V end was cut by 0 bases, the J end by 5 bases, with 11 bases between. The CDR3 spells CASSLAGYEETQYF. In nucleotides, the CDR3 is TGTGCCAGCAGCTTGGCCGGGTATGAGGAGACCCAGTACTTC.

The CDR3 is CASSLQVSNSPLHF. CDR3 nucleotides: TGTGCCAGCAGTCTACAGGTCTCAAATTCACCCCTCCACTTT. The V and J genes are TRBV6-6 and TRBJ1-6, with D possibly matching TRBD1 (5 bases). CDR1 and CDR2 (germline): MNHNY, SVGAGI (reference sequence). Trimming left V 5 bases short and J 7 bases short, with 12 bases between. The CDR3 is 14 amino acids.

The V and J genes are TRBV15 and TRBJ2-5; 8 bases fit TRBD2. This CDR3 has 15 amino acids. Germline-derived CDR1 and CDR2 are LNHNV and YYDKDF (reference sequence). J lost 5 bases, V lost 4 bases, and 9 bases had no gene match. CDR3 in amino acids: CATSTPLAGLETQYF. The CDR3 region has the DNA TGTGCCACCAGCACACCCCTAGCGGGCTTGGAGACCCAGTACTTC.

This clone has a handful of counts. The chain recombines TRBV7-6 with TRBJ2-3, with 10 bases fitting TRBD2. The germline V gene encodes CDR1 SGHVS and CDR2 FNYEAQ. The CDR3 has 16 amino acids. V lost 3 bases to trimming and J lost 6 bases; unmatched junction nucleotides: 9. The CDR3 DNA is TGTGCCAGCAGCTTGGCCCCTAGCGGGGGACTTGATACGCAGTATTTT. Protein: CASSLAPSGGLDTQYF.

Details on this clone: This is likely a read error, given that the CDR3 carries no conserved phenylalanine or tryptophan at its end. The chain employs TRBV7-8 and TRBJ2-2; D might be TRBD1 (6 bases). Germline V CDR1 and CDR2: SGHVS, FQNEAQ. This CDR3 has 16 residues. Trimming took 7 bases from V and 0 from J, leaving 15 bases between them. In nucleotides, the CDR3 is TGTGCCAGCAAGGGGCCAGGGGCGCCGAACACCGGGGAGCTGTTTTCT. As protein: CASKGPGAPNTGELFS.

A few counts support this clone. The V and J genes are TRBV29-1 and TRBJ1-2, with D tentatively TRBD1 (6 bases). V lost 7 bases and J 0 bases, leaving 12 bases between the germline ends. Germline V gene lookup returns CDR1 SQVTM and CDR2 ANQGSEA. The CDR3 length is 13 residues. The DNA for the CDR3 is TGCAGCGCCCCAGGGGTGGCTAACTATGGCTACACCTTC. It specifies CSAPGVANYGYTF.

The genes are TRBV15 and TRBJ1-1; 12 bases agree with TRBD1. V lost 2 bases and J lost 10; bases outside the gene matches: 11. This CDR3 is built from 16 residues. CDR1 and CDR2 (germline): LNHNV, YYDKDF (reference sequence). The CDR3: CATSRPLTGTGGRAFF. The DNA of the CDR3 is TGTGCCACCAGCAGACCCCTCACCGGGACAGGGGGCAGAGCTTTCTTT.

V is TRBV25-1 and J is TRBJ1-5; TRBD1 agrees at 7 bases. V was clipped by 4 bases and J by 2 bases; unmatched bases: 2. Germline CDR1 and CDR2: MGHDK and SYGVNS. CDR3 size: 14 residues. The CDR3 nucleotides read TGTGCCAGCAGTGCTCAGGGGGGCAATCAGCCCCAGCATTTT. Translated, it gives CASSAQGGNQPQHF.

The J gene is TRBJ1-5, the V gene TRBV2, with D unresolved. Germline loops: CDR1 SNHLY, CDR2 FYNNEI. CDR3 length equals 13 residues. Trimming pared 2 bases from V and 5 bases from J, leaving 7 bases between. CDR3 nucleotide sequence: TGTGCCAGCAGTGAATTGGAAGATCAGCCCCAGCATTTT. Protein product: CASSELEDQPQHF.

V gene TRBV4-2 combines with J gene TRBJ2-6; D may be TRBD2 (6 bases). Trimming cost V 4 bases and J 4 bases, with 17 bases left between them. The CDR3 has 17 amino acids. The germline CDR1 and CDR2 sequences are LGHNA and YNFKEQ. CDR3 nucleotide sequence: TGTGCCAGCAGCCGAGAGATCGGGACTGCCGGGGCCAACGTCCTGACTTTC. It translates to CASSREIGTAGANVLTF.

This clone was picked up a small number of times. The CDR3 nucleotides read TGCAGCGTTGATGGCCCAGACACAGATACGCAGTATTTT. Encoded protein: CSVDGPDTDTQYF. V usage is TRBV29-1 and J usage is TRBJ2-3; D not resolved. V lost 3 bases to trimming and J lost 2 bases, with 9 bases between them. The germline gives CDR1 SQVTM, CDR2 ANQGSEA. The CDR3 has 13 amino acids.

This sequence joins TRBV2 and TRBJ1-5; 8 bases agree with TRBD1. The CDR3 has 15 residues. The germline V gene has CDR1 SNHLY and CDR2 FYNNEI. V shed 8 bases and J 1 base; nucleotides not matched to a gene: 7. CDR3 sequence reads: CASAAGGQSNQPQHF. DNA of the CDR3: TGTGCCAGCGCGGCAGGGGGCCAGAGCAATCAGCCCCAGCATTTT.

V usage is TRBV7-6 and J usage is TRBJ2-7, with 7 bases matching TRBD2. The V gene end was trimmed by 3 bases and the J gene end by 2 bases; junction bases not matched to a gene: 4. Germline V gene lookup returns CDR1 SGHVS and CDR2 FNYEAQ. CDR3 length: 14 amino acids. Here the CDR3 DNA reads TGTGCCAGCAGCTTGGCTAGCGGTACCTACGAGCAGTACTTC. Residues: CASSLASGTYEQYF.

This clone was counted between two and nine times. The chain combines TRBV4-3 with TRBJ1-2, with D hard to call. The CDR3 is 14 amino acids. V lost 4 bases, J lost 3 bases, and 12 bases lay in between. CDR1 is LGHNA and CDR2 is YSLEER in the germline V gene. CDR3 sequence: CASSPRPGHYGYTF. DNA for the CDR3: TGCGCCAGCAGCCCCCGCCCAGGACACTATGGCTACACCTTC.

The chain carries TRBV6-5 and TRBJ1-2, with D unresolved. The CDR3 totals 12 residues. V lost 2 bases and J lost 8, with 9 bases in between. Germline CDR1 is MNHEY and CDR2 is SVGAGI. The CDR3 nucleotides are TGTGCCAGCAGTTACGGCAGGAGCGGCTACACCTTC. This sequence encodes CASSYGRSGYTF.